The next 25 T cell receptor beta chains were all read from a single sample in a study of molecular identifiers for immune sequencing clone quantification. TCRdb processed the PCR reads anew with MiXCR; each CDR3 protein has one entry. This sample has about 640,000 distinct CDR3 sequences, with roughly 21% found just once. Sequencing was done on a sample of naive CD8+ T cells from blood, with Jurkat cell RNA spiked in. Documented subset: FACS-sorted CD8+CD4-CCR7+CD45RA+ naive T cells. These receptors were taken from a human donor in good health. Some libraries in this study had Jurkat cell RNA spiked in.

Ten or more counts support this clonotype. The J gene is TRBJ2-6, the V gene TRBV7-9; D not resolved. V was clipped by 4 bases and J by 1 base, with 8 bases between them. Germline V gives CDR1 SEHNR, CDR2 FQNEAQ (reference sequence). CDR3 length: 15 amino acids. CDR3 bases: TGTGCCAGCAGCTCACCGATTTCTGGGGCCAACGTCCTGACTTTC. Translating it yields CASSSPISGANVLTF.

As to this clonotype: Germline and junction disagree at one end, which may indicate a read error. The chain joins TRBV6-2 or TRBV6-3 to TRBJ2-3; 10 nucleotides line up with TRBD1. CDR3 length equals 17 residues. Germline V gene data show CDR1 as MNHEY and CDR2 as SVGEGT. This CDR3 reads CASSSISGTGVSDTRHF. As DNA, the CDR3 is TGTGCCAGCAGTTCCATCTCCGGGACAGGGGTTTCAGATACGCGGCATTTT.

This clonotype was seen many times. V and J are TRBV4-1 and TRBJ2-1; 13 positions match TRBD2. The CDR3 totals 16 residues. After removal of 1 base from V and 7 bases from J, the junction contained 4 bases not matched to a gene. CDR1 and CDR2 (germline): MGHRA, YSYEKL. CDR3 nucleotide sequence: TGCGCCAGCAGCCAAGGGACTAGCGGGAGCCCAAATGAGCAGTTCTTC. Residues: CASSQGTSGSPNEQFF.

This clonotype was counted at least ten times. This sequence joins TRBV6-6 and TRBJ1-5; 9 nucleotides line up with TRBD1. CDR1 MNHNY and CDR2 SVGAGI come from the germline V gene (reference sequence). With V trimmed by 6 bases and J by 8 bases, 8 bases remained unmatched. CDR3 length equals 14 residues. This CDR3 reads CASSQGQGLEPQHF. The CDR3 bases are TGTGCCAGCAGCCAGGGACAGGGATTAGAGCCCCAGCATTTT.

A remark on this clonotype: This may come from a read error, since a much larger clone is one base off. The V call is TRBV27, the J call TRBJ2-3; TRBD2 agrees at 7 bases. The length of the CDR3 is 14 residues. Losses at the gene ends were 5 bases for V and 3 bases for J; bases not matched to a gene: 5. Germline V gives CDR1 MNHEY, CDR2 SMNVEV (reference sequence). The CDR3 DNA reads as TGTGCCAGCAGTGGACGGGGGGAAACAGATACGCAGTATTTT. It is translated as CASSGRGETDTQYF.

Worth noting for this clonotype: A much larger clone lies a single base off, so this may be a read error. This chain connects TRBV6-2 or TRBV6-3 to TRBJ2-5; D may be TRBD1 (5 bases). The CDR3 loop spans 14 amino acids. The germline V gene encodes CDR1 MNHEY and CDR2 SVGEGT. The CDR3 nucleotides read TGTGCCAGCTGTTACACCAGGGCTCAAGAGACCCAGTACTTC. The encoded protein is CASCYTRAQETQYF.

This clonotype was counted many times. Written as DNA, the CDR3 is TGTGCCAGCAGTTTAACGGCAGGGGACACTGAAGCTTTCTTT. Protein product: CASSLTAGDTEAFF. The V gene is TRBV28, the J gene TRBJ1-1; D perhaps matches TRBD1 (6 bases). Germline values: CDR1 MDHEN, CDR2 SYDVKM. This CDR3 region has 14 residues. Trimming left V 2 bases short and J 3 bases short, with 10 bases between.

As for this clonotype: One end of the junction does not line up with germline, which may come from a read error. The V and J genes are TRBV15 and TRBJ2-1; D is possibly TRBD1 (6 bases). Germline V CDR1 and CDR2: LNHNV, YYDKDF (reference sequence). This CDR3 is 15 amino acids long. The CDR3 protein is CAASSATGRLNEQFF. The CDR3 DNA is TGTGCCGCCAGCAGCGCGACAGGAAGGCTTAATGAGCAGTTCTTC.

This clonotype has at least ten counts. Since a much larger clone is just one base distant, this may be a read error. The chain employs TRBV5-4 and TRBJ2-7; D ambiguous. Trimming pared 0 bases from V and 5 bases from J, leaving 6 bases between. CDR3 length: 12 amino acids. CDR1 is SGHNT and CDR2 is YYREEE in the germline V gene (reference sequence). The CDR3 region has the DNA TGTGCCAGCAGCTTGGGGACCAACGAGCAGTACTTC. Residues: CASSLGTNEQYF.

This clonotype was picked up a small number of times. The chain links TRBV27 to TRBJ2-5, with TRBD2 identical over 9 bases. With 6 bases clipped from V and 2 bases from J, the junction kept 7 bases outside the gene matches. The CDR3 has 15 amino acids. CDR1 and CDR2 from the germline V gene are MNHEY and SMNVEV (reference sequence). The DNA of the CDR3 is TGTGCCAGCAGGGCTAGCGGGAATCGGCAAGAGACCCAGTACTTC. It encodes CASRASGNRQETQYF.

This clonotype was seen only once. This may stem from a read error, because a much larger clone lies one nucleotide away. No conserved phenylalanine or tryptophan ends this CDR3, so it is likely a read error. V and J are TRBV30 and TRBJ1-1; D is unresolved. Germline CDR1 GTSNPN, CDR2 SVGIG (reference sequence). Trimming removed 2 bases from V and 4 bases from J, with 14 bases in between. The CDR3 spans 14 residues. The CDR3 DNA reads TGTGCCTGGAGTCCAGTGATTAGACCCACTGAAGCTTTCCTT. Amino acids: CAWSPVIRPTEAFL.

This clonotype was found many times. The chain links TRBV28 to TRBJ2-7; TRBD2 matches at 12 bases. Germline CDR1 MDHEN, CDR2 SYDVKM. Germline trimming cut 3 bases from V and 7 bases from J; bases unmatched to any gene: 7. This CDR3 has 15 residues. CDR3 amino acids: CASSLDPGLAGEQYF. CDR3 coding DNA: TGTGCCAGCAGTTTGGATCCAGGACTAGCGGGGGAGCAGTACTTC. Combining the CDR3 with reference TRBV28 and TRBJ2-7 gives the whole variable domain DVKVTQSSRYLVKRTGEKVFLECVQDMDHENMFWYRQDPGLGLRLIYFSYDVKMKEKGDIPEGYSVSREKKERFSLILESASTNQTSMYLCASSLDPGLAGEQYFGPGTRLTVT.

Note on this clonotype: This may stem from a read error, because a much larger clone lies one nucleotide away. Since no conserved phenylalanine or tryptophan closes the CDR3, a read error is the likely cause. The chain couples TRBV5-1 to TRBJ2-5, with no clear D. CDR3 length: 13 amino acids. V was shortened by 6 bases and J by 2 bases, with 11 bases between the two germline ends. Germline CDR1 reads SGHRS; CDR2 reads YFSETQ. CDR3 residues: CASTMDAQETQYL. CDR3 coding DNA: TGCGCCAGCACCATGGACGCGCAAGAGACCCAGTACCTC.

This clonotype appeared many times. The CDR3 sequence is CASSVAPVNTEAFF. CDR3 nucleotide sequence: TGTGCCAGCAGCGTAGCCCCGGTGAACACTGAAGCTTTCTTT. J is TRBJ1-1 and V is TRBV9, with D unclear. Trimming shortened V by 0 bases and J by 0 bases, and 6 bases separated the two germline ends. CDR3 length equals 14 residues. Germline CDR1 SGDLS, CDR2 YYNGEE. Full variable domain (rest looked up from reference TRBV9 and TRBJ1-1): DSGVTQTPKHLITATGQRVTLRCSPRSGDLSVYWYQQSLDQGLQFLIQYYNGEERAKGNILERFSAQQFPDLHSELNLSSLELGDSALYFCASSVAPVNTEAFFGQGTRLTVV.

This clonotype came up many times. J is TRBJ2-1 and V is TRBV9; D uncertain. This CDR3 spans 15 amino acids. Germline CDR1 reads SGDLS; CDR2 reads YYNGEE. V was cut by 0 bases and J by 0 bases, with 7 bases left in between. The CDR3: CASSVVGSSYNEQFF. CDR3 in DNA: TGTGCCAGCAGCGTAGTGGGAAGCTCCTACAATGAGCAGTTCTTC.

This clonotype was seen only a few times. The chain uses TRBV6-1 and TRBJ2-5; 8 positions agree with TRBD2. Germline loops: CDR1 MNHNS, CDR2 SASEGT. This CDR3 spans 15 amino acids. V gave up 10 bases and J gave up 4 bases; unmatched junction bases: 14. CDR3 coding DNA: TGTGCCACCTACGGTCGGGAGGGCCCGGGAGAGACCCAGTACTTC. It codes for CATYGREGPGETQYF.

The chain recombines TRBV3-1 with TRBJ2-6; D is possibly TRBD2 (5 bases). Germline CDR1 and CDR2: LGHDT and YNNKEL (reference sequence). The CDR3 has 16 amino acids. V was cut by 1 base and J by 1 base, with 8 bases left in between. For the CDR3, the DNA is TGTGCCAGCAGCCAAGTAGGAGGTTCTGGGGCCAACGTCCTGACTTTC. Its protein is CASSQVGGSGANVLTF.

Comment on this clonotype: A single base separates this from a much larger clone, so it may be a read error. The chain employs TRBV20-1 and TRBJ1-1; D remains ambiguous. The CDR3 has 18 amino acids. V gave up 6 bases and J gave up 0 bases, with 26 bases separating them. CDR1 is DFQATT, CDR2 SNEGSKA, per germline (reference sequence). The CDR3 region is CSAVVSRNNIYMNTEAFF. The CDR3 DNA reads as TGCAGTGCAGTGGTCAGTCGAAACAATATTTACATGAACACTGAAGCTTTCTTT.

This clonotype appeared many times. The rearrangement links TRBV3-1 to TRBJ2-3; D is perhaps TRBD1 (6 bases). V was pared by 1 base and J by 0 bases, with 14 bases between. Looked up from germline, CDR1 is LGHDT and CDR2 is YNNKEL (reference sequence). This CDR3 spans 17 amino acids. CDR3 in amino acids: CASSQVFHRVSTDTQYF. Written as DNA, the CDR3 is TGTGCCAGCAGCCAAGTTTTCCACAGGGTTAGCACAGATACGCAGTATTTT.

This clonotype has a count of ten or more. The J gene is TRBJ2-7, the V gene TRBV6-5; D gene uncertain. This CDR3 is 14 amino acids long. Germline CDR1 and CDR2: MNHEY and SVGAGI. V dropped 7 bases and J dropped 0 bases, with 13 bases sitting between them. The CDR3: CASTETLSSYEQYF. The DNA of the CDR3 is TGTGCCAGCACCGAGACACTGAGCTCCTACGAGCAGTACTTC.

The sample holds many counts of this clonotype. The chain uses TRBV6-1 and TRBJ1-1; D might be TRBD1 (6 bases). Germline V CDR1 and CDR2: MNHNS, SASEGT. CDR3 length equals 14 residues. The ends were cut back, 7 bases at V and 0 bases at J, with 12 bases in the middle. Written as DNA, the CDR3 is TGTGCCAGCACCGTAGGGGGAATGAACACTGAAGCTTTCTTT. Translation: CASTVGGMNTEAFF.

The chain employs TRBV10-3 and TRBJ2-7, with D tentatively TRBD2 (7 bases). V shed 3 bases and J shed 9 bases, with 12 bases lying between them. The germline V gene encodes CDR1 ENHRY and CDR2 SYGVKD. The CDR3 is made up of 12 amino acids. DNA of the CDR3: TGTGCCATCAGTGAAGGGGGGGCCGGGCAGTACTTC. Translated: CAISEGGAGQYF.

This clonotype was picked up many times. The CDR3 nucleotides read TGTGCCAGCAGTTTGATTTCCGGAGGCTACGAGCAGTACTTC. Its translation is CASSLISGGYEQYF. This chain connects TRBV28 to TRBJ2-7, with D perhaps matching TRBD2 (5 bases). CDR1 MDHEN and CDR2 SYDVKM come from the germline V gene. V shed 3 bases and J shed 3 bases, with 12 bases lying between them. CDR3 length: 14 residues.

Note on this clonotype: The junction differs from germline at one of its ends, possibly a read error. The chain employs TRBV5-3 and TRBJ1-2; D call uncertain. TRBV5-3 is known as an ORF, though its function is uncertain. The CDR3 covers 16 residues. This CDR3 is CASSLGSGGARDGYTF. In DNA form, the CDR3 reads TGTGCCAGCAGCTTGGGCTCGGGAGGAGCCCGTGATGGCTACACCTTC.

This clonotype was observed many times. The rearrangement links TRBV6-2 or TRBV6-3 to TRBJ1-1; no clear D. The CDR3 sequence is 14 residues long. CDR1 is MNHEY and CDR2 is SVGEGT in the germline V gene. Deletions cut 7 bases from V and 3 bases from J, with 15 bases between. CDR3 coding DNA: TGTGCCAGCACCGAAGAGATTGGTTACACTGAAGCTTTCTTT. Its translation: CASTEEIGYTEAFF.